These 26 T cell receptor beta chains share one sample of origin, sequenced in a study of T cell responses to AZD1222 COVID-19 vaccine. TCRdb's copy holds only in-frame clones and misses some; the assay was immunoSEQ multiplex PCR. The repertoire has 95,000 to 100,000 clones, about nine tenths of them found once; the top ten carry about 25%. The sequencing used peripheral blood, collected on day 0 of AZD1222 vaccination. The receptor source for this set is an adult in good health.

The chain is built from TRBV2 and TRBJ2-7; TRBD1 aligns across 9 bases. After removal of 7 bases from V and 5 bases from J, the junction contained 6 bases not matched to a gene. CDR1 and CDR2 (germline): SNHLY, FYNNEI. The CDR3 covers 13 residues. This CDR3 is CASTGTGRHEQYF. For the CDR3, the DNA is TGTGCCAGCACCGGGACAGGGAGACACGAGCAGTACTTC.

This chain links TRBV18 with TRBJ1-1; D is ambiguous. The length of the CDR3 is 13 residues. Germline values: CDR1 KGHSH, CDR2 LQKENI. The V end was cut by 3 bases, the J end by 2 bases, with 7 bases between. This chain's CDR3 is CASSPHINTEAFF. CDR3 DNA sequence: TGTGCCAGCTCACCCCACATAAACACTGAAGCTTTCTTT.

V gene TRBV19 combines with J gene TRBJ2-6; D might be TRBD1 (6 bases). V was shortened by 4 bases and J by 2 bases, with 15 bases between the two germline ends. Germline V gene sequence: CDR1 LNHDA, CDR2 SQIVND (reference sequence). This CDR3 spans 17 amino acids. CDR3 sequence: CASSKGDTKAGANVLTF. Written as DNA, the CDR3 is TGTGCCAGTAGTAAGGGGGACACGAAGGCTGGGGCCAACGTCCTGACTTTC.

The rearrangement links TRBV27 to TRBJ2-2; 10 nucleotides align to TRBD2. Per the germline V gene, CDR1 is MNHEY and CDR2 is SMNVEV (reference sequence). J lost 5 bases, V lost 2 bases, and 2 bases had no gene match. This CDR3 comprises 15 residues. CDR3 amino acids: CASSLTSGTTGELFF. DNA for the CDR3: TGTGCCAGCAGTTTAACTAGCGGGACGACCGGGGAGCTGTTTTTT.

CDR3 sequence reads: CSVDKEDTEAFF. DNA of the CDR3: TGCAGCGTTGATAAGGAGGACACTGAAGCTTTCTTT. The gene calls are TRBV29-1 and TRBJ1-1; unclear D gene. V shed 3 bases and J shed 3 bases, with 8 bases lying between them. Germline lookup yields CDR1 SQVTM and CDR2 ANQGSEA. The CDR3 sequence is 12 residues long. Using reference TRBV29-1 and TRBJ1-1 for the parts outside the CDR3, the full variable domain is SAVISQKPSRDICQRGTSLTIQCQVDSQVTMMFWYRQQPGQSLTLIATANQGSEATYESGFVIDKFPISRPNLTFSTLTVSNMSPEDSSIYLCSVDKEDTEAFFGQGTRLTVV.

The CDR3 loop is CASSWGLTGNQPQHF. CDR3 in DNA: TGTGCCAGCAGTTGGGGTTTGACAGGCAATCAGCCCCAGCATTTT. The chain combines TRBV28 with TRBJ1-5; the D gene is possibly TRBD1 (5 bases). CDR3 length equals 15 residues. Germline CDR1 and CDR2: MDHEN and SYDVKM. The germline V and J ends were trimmed by 4 bases and 2 bases, with 12 bases remaining between them.

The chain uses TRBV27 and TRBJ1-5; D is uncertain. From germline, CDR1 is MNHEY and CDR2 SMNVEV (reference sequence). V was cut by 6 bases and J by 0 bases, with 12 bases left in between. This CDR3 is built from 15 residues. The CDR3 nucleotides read TGTGCCAGCAGACCGACCGCCTTTAGCAATCAGCCCCAGCATTTT. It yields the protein CASRPTAFSNQPQHF.

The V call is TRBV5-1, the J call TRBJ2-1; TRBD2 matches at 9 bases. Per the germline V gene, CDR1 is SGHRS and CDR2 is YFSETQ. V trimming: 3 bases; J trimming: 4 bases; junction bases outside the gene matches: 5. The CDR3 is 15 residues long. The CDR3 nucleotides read TGCGCCAGCAGCTCTTCTAGCGGGACTTACAATGAGCAGTTCTTC. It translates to CASSSSSGTYNEQFF.

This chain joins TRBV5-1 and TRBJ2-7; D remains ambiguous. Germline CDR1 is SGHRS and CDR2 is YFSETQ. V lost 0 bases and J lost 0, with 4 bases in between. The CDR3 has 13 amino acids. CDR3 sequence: CASSLVVSYEQYF. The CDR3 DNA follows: TGCGCCAGCAGCTTGGTTGTCTCCTACGAGCAGTACTTC.

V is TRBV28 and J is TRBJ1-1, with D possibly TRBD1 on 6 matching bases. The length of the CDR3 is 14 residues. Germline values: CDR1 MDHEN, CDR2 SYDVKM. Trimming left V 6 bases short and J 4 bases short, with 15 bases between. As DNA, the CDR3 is TGTGCCAGCAGCCCCGGACAGCGGGGCACTGAAGCTTTCTTT. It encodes CASSPGQRGTEAFF. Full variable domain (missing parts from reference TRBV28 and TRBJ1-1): DVKVTQSSRYLVKRTGEKVFLECVQDMDHENMFWYRQDPGLGLRLIYFSYDVKMKEKGDIPEGYSVSREKKERFSLILESASTNQTSMYLCASSPGQRGTEAFFGQGTRLTVV.

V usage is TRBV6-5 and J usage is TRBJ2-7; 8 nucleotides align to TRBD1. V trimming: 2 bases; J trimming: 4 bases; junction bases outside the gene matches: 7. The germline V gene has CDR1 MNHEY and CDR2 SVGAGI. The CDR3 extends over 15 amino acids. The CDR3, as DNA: TGTGCCAGCAGTTACGGACAGGGCTTTGGTTACGAGCAGTACTTC. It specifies CASSYGQGFGYEQYF.

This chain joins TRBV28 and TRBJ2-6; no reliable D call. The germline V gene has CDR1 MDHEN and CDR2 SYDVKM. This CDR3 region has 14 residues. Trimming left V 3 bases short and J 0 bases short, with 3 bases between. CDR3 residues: CASSLGSGANVLTF. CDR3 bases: TGTGCCAGCAGTTTGGGCTCTGGGGCCAACGTCCTGACTTTC.

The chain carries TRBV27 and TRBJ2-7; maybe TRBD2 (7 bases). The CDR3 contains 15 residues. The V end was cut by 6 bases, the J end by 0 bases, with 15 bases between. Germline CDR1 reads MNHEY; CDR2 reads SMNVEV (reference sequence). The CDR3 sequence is CASSRRGGPSYEQYF. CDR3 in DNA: TGTGCCAGCAGCCGAAGGGGGGGACCCTCCTACGAGCAGTACTTC.

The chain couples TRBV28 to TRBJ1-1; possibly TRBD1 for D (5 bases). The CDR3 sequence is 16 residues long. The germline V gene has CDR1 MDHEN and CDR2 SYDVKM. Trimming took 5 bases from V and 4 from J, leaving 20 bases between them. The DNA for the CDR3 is TGTGCCAGCAGTGACGGAGTGGGGGTCGGGGGCACTGAAGCTTTCTTT. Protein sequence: CASSDGVGVGGTEAFF.

This chain's CDR3 is CASSAHWATVEKLFF. The CDR3 nucleotides read TGTGCCAGCAGCGCCCACTGGGCCACCGTTGAAAAACTGTTTTTT. V is TRBV7-9 and J is TRBJ1-4; D ambiguous. The CDR3 is made up of 15 amino acids. V was pared by 5 bases and J by 7 bases, with 17 bases between. Looked up from germline, CDR1 is SEHNR and CDR2 is FQNEAQ (reference sequence).

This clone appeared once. In DNA form, the CDR3 reads TGTGCCAGCAGCTTAACTGGGGCGTCTAATGAAAAACTGTTTTTT. Protein sequence: CASSLTGASNEKLFF. The V and J genes are TRBV7-2 and TRBJ1-4; TRBD1 might be the D (5 bases). The germline V gene encodes CDR1 SGHTA and CDR2 FQGNSA. V was pared by 2 bases and J by 3 bases, with 10 bases between. CDR3 length: 15 residues.

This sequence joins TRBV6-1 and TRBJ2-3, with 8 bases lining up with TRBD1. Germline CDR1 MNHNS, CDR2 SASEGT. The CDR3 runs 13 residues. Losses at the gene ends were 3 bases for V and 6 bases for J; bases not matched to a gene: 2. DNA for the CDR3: TGTGCCAGCAGTGATACAGGGGGGGATACGCAGTATTTT. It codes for CASSDTGGDTQYF.

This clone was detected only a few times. Here the CDR3 reads CASSPRQGSGYEQYF. The CDR3 DNA reads TGTGCCAGCTCGCCCAGACAGGGGTCCGGCTACGAGCAGTACTTC. J is TRBJ2-7 and V is TRBV28; 8 positions agree with TRBD1. Per germline, CDR1 MDHEN and CDR2 SYDVKM. The length of the CDR3 is 15 residues. With 8 bases clipped from V and 3 bases from J, the junction kept 12 bases outside the gene matches.

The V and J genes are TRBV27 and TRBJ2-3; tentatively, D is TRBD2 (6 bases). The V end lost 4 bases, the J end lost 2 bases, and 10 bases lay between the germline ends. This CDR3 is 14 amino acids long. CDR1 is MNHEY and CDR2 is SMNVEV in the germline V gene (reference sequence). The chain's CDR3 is CASSSLAVTDTQYF. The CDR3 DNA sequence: TGTGCCAGCAGTTCATTAGCGGTCACAGATACGCAGTATTTT.

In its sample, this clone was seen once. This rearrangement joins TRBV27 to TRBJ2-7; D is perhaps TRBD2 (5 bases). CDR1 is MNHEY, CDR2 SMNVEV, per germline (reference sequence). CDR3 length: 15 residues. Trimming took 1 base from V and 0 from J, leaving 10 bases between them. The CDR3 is CASSLLVGSSYEQYF. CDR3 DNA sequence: TGTGCCAGCAGTTTATTGGTGGGGAGCTCCTACGAGCAGTACTTC.

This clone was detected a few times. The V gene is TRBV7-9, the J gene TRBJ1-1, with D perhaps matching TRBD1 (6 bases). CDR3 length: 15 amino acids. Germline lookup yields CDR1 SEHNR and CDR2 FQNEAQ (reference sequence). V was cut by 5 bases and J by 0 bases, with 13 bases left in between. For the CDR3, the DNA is TGTGCCAGCAGCGGCCCGGGACATCTGAACACTGAAGCTTTCTTT. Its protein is CASSGPGHLNTEAFF.

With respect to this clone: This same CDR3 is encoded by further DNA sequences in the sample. Written as DNA, the CDR3 is TGTGCCAGCAGCTTCCAGCGGAGCTCCTACAATGAGCAGTTCTTC. It codes for CASSFQRSSYNEQFF. The chain employs TRBV7-2 and TRBJ2-1, with a possible D match to TRBD2 (5 bases). Trimming removed 3 bases at V and 0 bases at J, with 9 bases between. The length of the CDR3 is 15 residues. CDR1 and CDR2 from the germline V gene are SGHTA and FQGNSA. Based on the CDR3 plus reference TRBV7-2 and TRBJ2-1, the full variable domain is GAGVSQSPSNKVTEKGKDVELRCDPISGHTALYWYRQSLGQGLEFLIYFQGNSAPDKSGLPSDRFSAERTGGSVSTLTIQRTQQEDSAVYLCASSFQRSSYNEQFFGPGTRLTVL.

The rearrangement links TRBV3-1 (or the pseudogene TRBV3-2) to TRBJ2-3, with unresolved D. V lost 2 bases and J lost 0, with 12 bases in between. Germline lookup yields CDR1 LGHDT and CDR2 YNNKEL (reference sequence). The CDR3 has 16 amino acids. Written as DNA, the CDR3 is TGTGCCAGCAGCCAAACATCCGGGTGGAGCACAGATACGCAGTATTTT. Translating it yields CASSQTSGWSTDTQYF.

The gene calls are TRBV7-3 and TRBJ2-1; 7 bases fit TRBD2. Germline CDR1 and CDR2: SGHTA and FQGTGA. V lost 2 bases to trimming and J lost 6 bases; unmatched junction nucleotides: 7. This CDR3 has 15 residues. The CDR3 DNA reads TGTGCCAGCAGCTTATCAGGCGGGAGAGGCAATGAGCAGTTCTTC. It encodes CASSLSGGRGNEQFF.

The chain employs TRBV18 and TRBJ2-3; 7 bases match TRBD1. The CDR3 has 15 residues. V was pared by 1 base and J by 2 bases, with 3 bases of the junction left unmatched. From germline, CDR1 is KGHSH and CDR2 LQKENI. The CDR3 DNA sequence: TGTGCCAGCTCACCACGGGACAGCTCCACAGATACGCAGTATTTT. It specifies CASSPRDSSTDTQYF.

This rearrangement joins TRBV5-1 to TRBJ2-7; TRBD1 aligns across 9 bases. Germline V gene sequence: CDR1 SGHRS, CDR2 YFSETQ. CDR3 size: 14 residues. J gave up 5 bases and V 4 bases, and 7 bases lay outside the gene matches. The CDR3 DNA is TGCGCCAGCAGCGAGGGGACAGGGTCCCACGAGCAGTACTTC. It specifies CASSEGTGSHEQYF.